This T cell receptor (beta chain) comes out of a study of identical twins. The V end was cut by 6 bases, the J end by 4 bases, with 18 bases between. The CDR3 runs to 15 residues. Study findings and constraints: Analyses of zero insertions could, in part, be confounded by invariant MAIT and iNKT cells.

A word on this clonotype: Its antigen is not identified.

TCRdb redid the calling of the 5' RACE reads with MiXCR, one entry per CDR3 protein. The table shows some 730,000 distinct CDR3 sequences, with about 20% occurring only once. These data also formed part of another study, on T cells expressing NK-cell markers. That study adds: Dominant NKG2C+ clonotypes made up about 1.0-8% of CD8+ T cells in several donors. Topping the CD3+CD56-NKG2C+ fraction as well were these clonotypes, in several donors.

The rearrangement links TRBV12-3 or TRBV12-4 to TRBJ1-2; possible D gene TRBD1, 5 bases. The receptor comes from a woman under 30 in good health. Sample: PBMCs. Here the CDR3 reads CASSPSGTASYGYTF. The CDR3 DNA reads TGTGCCAGCAGCCCCTCCGGGACGGCCTCCTATGGCTACACCTTC.